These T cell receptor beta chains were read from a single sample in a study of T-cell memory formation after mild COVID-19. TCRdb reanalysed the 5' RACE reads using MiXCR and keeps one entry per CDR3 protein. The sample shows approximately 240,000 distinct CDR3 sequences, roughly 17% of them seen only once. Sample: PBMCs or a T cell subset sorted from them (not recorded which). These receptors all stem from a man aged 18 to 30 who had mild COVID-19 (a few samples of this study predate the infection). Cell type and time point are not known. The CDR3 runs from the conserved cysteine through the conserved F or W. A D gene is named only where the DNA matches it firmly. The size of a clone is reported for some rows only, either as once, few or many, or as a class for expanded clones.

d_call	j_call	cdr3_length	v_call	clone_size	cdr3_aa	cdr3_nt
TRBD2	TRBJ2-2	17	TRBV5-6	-	CASSLRLAGGNTGELFF	TGTGCCAGCAGCTTGCGACTAGCGGGGGGGAACACCGGGGAGCTGTTTTTT
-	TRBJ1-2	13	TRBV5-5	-	CASSFPGPGGYTF	TGTGCCAGCAGCTTTCCAGGGCCGGGTGGCTACACCTTC
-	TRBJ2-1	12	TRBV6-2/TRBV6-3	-	CASSYQQGEQFF	TGTGCCAGCAGTTATCAGCAGGGTGAGCAGTTCTTC
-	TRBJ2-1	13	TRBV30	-	CAWTPAGSNEQFF	TGTGCCTGGACCCCTGCGGGGTCAAATGAGCAGTTCTTC
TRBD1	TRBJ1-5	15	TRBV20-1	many	CSARERDRFNQPQHF	TGCAGTGCTAGAGAAAGGGACAGGTTCAATCAGCCCCAGCATTTT
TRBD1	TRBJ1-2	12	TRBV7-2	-	CASTLWAGGYTF	TGTGCCAGCACCCTGTGGGCAGGGGGGTACACCTTC
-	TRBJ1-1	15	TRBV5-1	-	CASSPAVMMNTEAFF	TGCGCCAGCAGCCCCGCTGTGATGATGAACACTGAAGCTTTCTTT
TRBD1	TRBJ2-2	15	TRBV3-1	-	CASSQWTGDTGELFF	TGTGCCAGCAGCCAGTGGACAGGGGACACCGGGGAGCTGTTTTTT
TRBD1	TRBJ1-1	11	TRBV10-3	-	CAISGTGSLFF	TGTGCCATCAGCGGGACAGGGTCTCTGTTCTTT
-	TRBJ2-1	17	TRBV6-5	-	CASSYSTHSGRYNEQFF	TGTGCCAGCAGTTACTCGACCCACAGTGGGAGGTACAATGAGCAGTTCTTC
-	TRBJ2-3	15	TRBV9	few	CASSTQGWGTDTQYF	TGTGCCAGCAGCACCCAGGGGTGGGGCACAGATACGCAGTATTTT
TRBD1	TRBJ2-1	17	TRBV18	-	CASSPFVTGAQANEQFF	TGTGCCAGCTCACCATTTGTTACAGGGGCCCAGGCGAATGAGCAGTTCTTC
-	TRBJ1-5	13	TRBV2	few	CASRVEGNQPQHF	TGTGCCAGCAGGGTAGAGGGCAATCAGCCCCAGCATTTT
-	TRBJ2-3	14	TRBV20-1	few	CSARVDQNTDTQYF	TGCAGTGCTAGAGTCGATCAGAACACAGATACGCAGTATTTT
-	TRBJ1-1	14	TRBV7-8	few	CASSPERANTEAFF	TGTGCCAGCAGCCCCGAGAGGGCTAACACTGAAGCTTTCTTT
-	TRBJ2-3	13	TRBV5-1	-	CASASSVTDTQYF	TGCGCCAGCGCCTCCTCCGTGACAGATACGCAGTATTTT
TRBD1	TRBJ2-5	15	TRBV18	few	CASSPSDRHQETQYF	TGTGCCAGCTCACCGTCGGACAGGCACCAAGAGACCCAGTACTTC
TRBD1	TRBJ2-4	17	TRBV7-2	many	CASSLAQGQGAKNIQYF	TGTGCCAGCAGCTTAGCGCAGGGACAGGGGGCCAAAAACATTCAGTACTTC
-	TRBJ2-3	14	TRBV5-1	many	CASSPAVGSGTQYF	TGCGCCAGCAGCCCGGCCGTAGGGAGCGGCACGCAGTATTTT
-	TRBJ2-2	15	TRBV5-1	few	CASSLNPRGTGELFF	TGCGCCAGCAGCTTAAACCCCCGGGGCACCGGGGAGCTGTTTTTT
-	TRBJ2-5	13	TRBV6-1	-	CASTRSPGETQYF	TGTGCCAGCACCAGGTCCCCCGGGGAGACCCAGTACTTC
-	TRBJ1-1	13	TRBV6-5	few	CASSYQGGLEAFF	TGTGCCAGCAGTTACCAGGGTGGGCTTGAAGCTTTCTTT
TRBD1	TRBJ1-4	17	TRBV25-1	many	CASSSPGTGKVTEKLFF	TGTGCCAGCAGTTCACCGGGGACAGGGAAGGTGACGGAAAAACTGTTTTTT
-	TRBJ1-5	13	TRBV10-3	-	CAIRGGSNQPQHF	TGTGCCATCAGGGGGGGATCCAATCAGCCCCAGCATTTT
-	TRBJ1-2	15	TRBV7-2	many	CASSLAPGPNYGYTF	TGTGCCAGCAGCTTAGCTCCAGGTCCGAACTATGGCTACACCTTC
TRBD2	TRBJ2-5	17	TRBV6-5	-	CASSRTGLALGQETQYF	TGTGCCAGCAGTCGTACTGGACTAGCGTTGGGTCAAGAGACCCAGTACTTC
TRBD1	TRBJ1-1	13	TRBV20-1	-	CSAPGQGPFEAFF	TGCAGTGCCCCGGGACAGGGGCCCTTCGAAGCTTTCTTT
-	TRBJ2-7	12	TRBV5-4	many	CASSRDRGEQYF	TGTGCCAGCAGCCGGGACCGAGGCGAGCAGTACTTC
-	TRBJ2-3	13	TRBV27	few	CASTGTSTDTQYF	TGTGCCAGCACCGGGACGAGCACAGATACGCAGTATTTT
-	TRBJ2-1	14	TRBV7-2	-	CASSLRGAGNEQFF	TGTGCCAGCAGCTTAAGAGGGGCTGGGAATGAGCAGTTCTTC
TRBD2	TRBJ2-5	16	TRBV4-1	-	CASSQALAGGLETQYF	TGCGCCAGCAGCCAAGCCCTAGCGGGGGGGCTTGAGACCCAGTACTTC
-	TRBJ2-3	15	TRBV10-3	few	CAISAQGRSTDTQYF	TGTGCCATCAGTGCCCAGGGCCGGAGCACAGATACGCAGTATTTT
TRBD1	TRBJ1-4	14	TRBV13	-	CASSSQGEGEKLFF	TGTGCCAGCAGCTCACAGGGGGAGGGTGAAAAACTGTTTTTT
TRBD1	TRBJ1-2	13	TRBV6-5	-	CASSYYYRGGYTF	TGTGCCAGCAGTTACTACTACAGGGGTGGCTACACCTTC
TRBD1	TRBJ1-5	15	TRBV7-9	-	CASSRGTGVNQPQHF	TGTGCCAGCAGCCGAGGGACAGGGGTCAATCAGCCCCAGCATTTT